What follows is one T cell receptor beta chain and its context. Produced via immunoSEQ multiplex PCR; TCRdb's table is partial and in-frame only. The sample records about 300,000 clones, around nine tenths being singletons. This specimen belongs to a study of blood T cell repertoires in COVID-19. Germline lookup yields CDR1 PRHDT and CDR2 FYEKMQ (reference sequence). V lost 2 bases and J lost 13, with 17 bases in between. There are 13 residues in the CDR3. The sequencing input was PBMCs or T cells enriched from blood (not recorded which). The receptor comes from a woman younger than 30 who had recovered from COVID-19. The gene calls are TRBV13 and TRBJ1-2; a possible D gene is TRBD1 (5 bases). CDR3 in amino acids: CASSLSTGRYCTF. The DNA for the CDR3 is TGTGCCAGCAGCTTAAGCACAGGAAGATACTGCACCTTC.